A single sample gave rise to the 25 T cell receptor beta chains below, sequenced in a study of T cell responses to AZD1222 COVID-19 vaccine. The data were produced by immunoSEQ multiplex PCR, yet TCRdb's version contains in-frame clones alone and is incomplete. In the table there are 85,000 or so clones, 85% to 90% of which are singletons. Sequenced here: peripheral blood, sampled on day 0 of AZD1222 vaccination. The receptor source for this set is an adult in good health.

The chain carries TRBV6-5 and TRBJ1-3; D is unclear. CDR1 and CDR2 from the germline V gene are MNHEY and SVGAGI. V lost 7 bases, J lost 3 bases, and 13 bases lay in between. This CDR3 comprises 14 residues. The CDR3: CASNSGLFGNTIYF. CDR3 bases: TGTGCCAGCAATTCGGGCCTCTTTGGAAACACCATATATTTT.

The rearrangement links TRBV12-3 or TRBV12-4 to TRBJ1-4; D gene unclear. The CDR3 is 12 residues long. Deletions cut 6 bases from V and 5 bases from J, with 7 bases between. CDR3: CASSPSNEKLFF. The CDR3 region has the DNA TGTGCCAGCAGCCCCTCCAATGAAAAACTGTTTTTT.

This chain joins TRBV19 and TRBJ1-3; D is unclear. The CDR3 totals 14 residues. CDR1 LNHDA and CDR2 SQIVND come from the germline V gene (reference sequence). The V end lost 6 bases, the J end lost 0 bases, and 9 bases lay between the germline ends. CDR3 nucleotide sequence: TGTGCCAGTAGCCTTGATTCCTCTGGAAACACCATATATTTT. It encodes CASSLDSSGNTIYF. Using reference TRBV19 and TRBJ1-3 for the parts outside the CDR3, the full variable domain is DGGITQSPKYLFRKEGQNVTLSCEQNLNHDAMYWYRQDPGQGLRLIYYSQIVNDFQKGDIAEGYSVSREKKESFPLTVTSAQKNPTAFYLCASSLDSSGNTIYFGEGSWLTVV.

This chain joins TRBV28 and TRBJ2-7, with 8 bases that match TRBD1. Germline V gene data show CDR1 as MDHEN and CDR2 as SYDVKM. The length of the CDR3 is 15 residues. Trimming removed 5 bases from V and 3 bases from J; junction bases left unmatched: 9. CDR3 sequence reads: CASSRAGGYIYEQYF. CDR3 bases: TGTGCCAGCAGTCGGGCAGGGGGCTATATCTACGAGCAGTACTTC. Combining the CDR3 with reference TRBV28 and TRBJ2-7 gives the whole variable domain DVKVTQSSRYLVKRTGEKVFLECVQDMDHENMFWYRQDPGLGLRLIYFSYDVKMKEKGDIPEGYSVSREKKERFSLILESASTNQTSMYLCASSRAGGYIYEQYFGPGTRLTVT.

This chain links TRBV6-5 with TRBJ1-6; D may be TRBD1 (5 bases). The CDR3 runs 15 residues. The germline gives CDR1 MNHEY, CDR2 SVGAGI. Trimming left V 0 bases short and J 8 bases short, with 11 bases between. CDR3 region: CASSYSRGLYSPLHF. The CDR3 nucleotides are TGTGCCAGCAGTTACTCGAGGGGCCTTTATTCACCCCTCCACTTT.

The J gene is TRBJ2-6, the V gene TRBV13; D is uncertain. Looked up from germline, CDR1 is PRHDT and CDR2 is FYEKMQ (reference sequence). The CDR3 is made up of 15 amino acids. V was shortened by 2 bases and J by 1 base, with 6 bases between the two germline ends. Here the CDR3 DNA reads TGTGCCAGCAGCTTAAGAGGTTCTGGGGCCAACGTCCTGACTTTC. Translated: CASSLRGSGANVLTF.

The V and J genes are TRBV28 and TRBJ1-2; 9 bases agree with TRBD1. CDR3 length: 14 residues. Germline CDR1 reads MDHEN; CDR2 reads SYDVKM. V lost 3 bases to trimming and J lost 8 bases; unmatched junction nucleotides: 7. CDR3 in amino acids: CASSFPGTGFGYTF. CDR3 sequence (DNA): TGTGCCAGCAGTTTCCCCGGGACAGGGTTCGGCTACACCTTC.

Only one count was recorded for this clone. V gene TRBV2 combines with J gene TRBJ2-1, with 13 bases matching TRBD2. Germline V lookup: CDR1 SNHLY, CDR2 FYNNEI. V lost 7 bases to trimming and J lost 7 bases; unmatched junction nucleotides: 7. This CDR3 has 15 amino acids. The CDR3 region has the DNA TGTGCCAGCACCCTGACTAGCGGGGGGTATAATGAGCAGTTCTTC. Its translation: CASTLTSGGYNEQFF.

This chain links TRBV12-3 or TRBV12-4 with TRBJ1-5; D is unclear. Deletions cut 3 bases from V and 4 bases from J, with 7 bases between. The CDR3 runs to 13 residues. The CDR3 protein is CASSLVGNQPQHF. The CDR3 bases are TGTGCCAGCAGTTTGGTGGGGAATCAGCCCCAGCATTTT.

Written as DNA, the CDR3 is TGCGCCAGCAGCCGGGGCCACACTGCAACTAATGAAAAACTGTTTTTT. Residues: CASSRGHTATNEKLFF. The chain has TRBV4-1 and TRBJ1-4; weak D call: TRBD1 (5 bases). This CDR3 has 16 amino acids. The germline V gene has CDR1 MGHRA and CDR2 YSYEKL. Trimming removed 4 bases from V and 0 bases from J, with 12 bases in between.

V and J are TRBV19 and TRBJ2-6, with D possibly being TRBD2 (5 bases). Germline CDR1 reads LNHDA; CDR2 reads SQIVND (reference sequence). The V gene lost 5 bases and the J gene lost 0 bases, with 17 bases spanning the gap. The CDR3 is 18 residues long. CDR3 sequence: CASSGFWETGSGANVLTF. In DNA, the CDR3 is TGTGCCAGTAGTGGGTTCTGGGAGACCGGCTCTGGGGCCAACGTCCTGACTTTC.

This chain uses TRBV7-8 with TRBJ1-2; weak D call: TRBD1 (5 bases). The germline CDR1 and CDR2 sequences are SGHVS and FQNEAQ. The CDR3 length is 14 residues. Trimming cost V 6 bases and J 1 base, with 12 bases left between them. The CDR3 spells CASSRGRFNYGYTF. The CDR3 DNA reads as TGTGCCAGCAGTAGGGGAAGGTTTAACTATGGCTACACCTTC.

This clone appeared once. The genes are TRBV2 and TRBJ1-3; D unclear. This CDR3 has 16 amino acids. CDR1 is SNHLY and CDR2 is FYNNEI in the germline V gene. V was trimmed by 1 base and J by 4 bases, leaving 14 bases between them. CDR3 nucleotide sequence: TGTGCCAGCAGTGAAGGGGAGGCCTTACTCGGAAACACCATATATTTT. Translation: CASSEGEALLGNTIYF.

This clone was found a few times. The V call is TRBV10-2, the J call TRBJ1-5; a possible D gene is TRBD1 (5 bases). The CDR3 is 12 residues long. Between the trimmed V and J ends, which lost 3 bases and 7 bases, there was a span of 7 bases. Germline CDR1 is WSHSY and CDR2 is SAAADI. The CDR3 here is CASSEAGQPQHF. The CDR3 DNA reads TGCGCCAGCAGTGAAGCAGGGCAGCCCCAGCATTTT.

The V gene is TRBV5-1, the J gene TRBJ2-7, with 13 bases fitting TRBD2. Unmatched junction bases numbered 5, after V lost 4 bases and J lost 4 bases. Germline V gene lookup returns CDR1 SGHRS and CDR2 YFSETQ. CDR3 size: 15 residues. The CDR3 nucleotides read TGCGCCAGCAGCCTCCTACTAGCGGGGGGGTACGAGCAGTACTTC. It encodes CASSLLLAGGYEQYF.

The CDR3, as DNA: TGTGCCAGCAGTGAAAGAAACACAAACACCGGGGAGCTGTTTTTT. Its protein is CASSERNTNTGELFF. The chain uses TRBV25-1 and TRBJ2-2; D gene ambiguous. The germline gives CDR1 MGHDK, CDR2 SYGVNS. Trimming took off 2 bases at V and 2 bases at J, with 9 bases between the two ends. The CDR3 runs to 15 residues.

This clone rates as medium-sized. J is TRBJ2-1 and V is TRBV6-5, with 8 bases lining up with TRBD2. V was clipped by 0 bases and J by 10 bases; unmatched bases: 2. CDR3 length: 13 residues. Germline values: CDR1 MNHEY, CDR2 SVGAGI. The CDR3, as DNA: TGTGCCAGCAGTTACTCGCAGCGGGGGGAGCAGTTCTTC. The encoded protein is CASSYSQRGEQFF.

This rearrangement joins TRBV27 to TRBJ2-6; 8 bases agree with TRBD2. The CDR3 is 20 amino acids. Losses at the gene ends were 7 bases for V and 0 bases for J; bases not matched to a gene: 17. Germline CDR1 is MNHEY and CDR2 is SMNVEV (reference sequence). CDR3 amino acids: CASTYIPGSSGASGANVLTF. The CDR3 region has the DNA TGTGCCAGCACCTACATCCCGGGTAGTAGCGGGGCCTCTGGGGCCAACGTCCTGACTTTC.

This chain joins TRBV18 and TRBJ1-5, with no clear D. V was trimmed by 3 bases and J by 4 bases, leaving 13 bases between them. Per the germline V gene, CDR1 is KGHSH and CDR2 is LQKENI. The CDR3 totals 15 residues. The CDR3 reads CASSPNSGPNQPQHF. The DNA for the CDR3 is TGTGCCAGCTCACCTAACTCGGGCCCGAATCAGCCCCAGCATTTT.

The rearrangement uses TRBV30 and TRBJ1-2; TRBD1 matches 8 bases. CDR1 is GTSNPN and CDR2 is SVGIG in the germline V gene (reference sequence). The CDR3 sequence is 15 residues long. V gave up 3 bases and J gave up 4 bases; unmatched junction bases: 10. The CDR3 DNA follows: TGTGCCTGGAGAATGGGACAGGCCCGTCTCTATGGCTACACCTTC. This gives the protein CAWRMGQARLYGYTF.

In this sample, this clone turned up many times. The chain uses TRBV6-4 and TRBJ1-2; the match to TRBD1 covers 7 bases. This CDR3 region has 13 residues. Germline trimming cut 2 bases from V and 5 bases from J; bases unmatched to any gene: 2. CDR1 is MRHNA and CDR2 is SNTAGT in the germline V gene. In DNA, the CDR3 is TGTGCCAGCAGTGACAGGGGGCTTTATGGCTACACCTTC. Translating gives CASSDRGLYGYTF.

The chain employs TRBV9 and TRBJ1-1, with 7 bases aligning to TRBD1. V trimming: 4 bases; J trimming: 5 bases; junction bases outside the gene matches: 8. This CDR3 contains 14 residues. CDR1 is SGDLS, CDR2 YYNGEE, per germline. The CDR3 DNA is TGTGCCAGCAGCCCTCCCAGGGGGGGGACTGAAGCTTTCTTT. Its protein is CASSPPRGGTEAFF.

CDR3 coding DNA: TGCAGCGTCCGACAGGGAAGGAACACTGAAGCTTTCTTT. Protein: CSVRQGRNTEAFF. The rearrangement links TRBV29-1 to TRBJ1-1, with 7 bases fitting TRBD1. The V and J ends lost 6 bases and 1 base, in that order; junction bases with no gene match: 5. The CDR3 has 13 residues. Germline lookup yields CDR1 SQVTM and CDR2 ANQGSEA.

The sample holds one count of this clone. The chain carries TRBV30 and TRBJ2-7; 10 bases match TRBD1. The junction had 4 bases not matched to a gene; V was cut back by 3 bases and J by 2 bases. Per germline, CDR1 GTSNPN and CDR2 SVGIG (reference sequence). The CDR3 has 14 amino acids. In nucleotides, the CDR3 is TGTGCCTGGAGGTGGACAGGGGGTACCTACGAGCAGTACTTC. Protein: CAWRWTGGTYEQYF.

This chain joins TRBV6-4 and TRBJ2-3; D is perhaps TRBD1 (6 bases). CDR3 length: 13 residues. Deletions cut 3 bases from V and 3 bases from J, with 7 bases between. Germline CDR1 is MRHNA and CDR2 is SNTAGT. The CDR3 coding sequence is TGTGCCAGCAGTGAGGGGGCGACAGATACGCAGTATTTT. It specifies CASSEGATDTQYF.